One sample yielded the 28 T cell receptor beta chains listed below, sequenced in a study of OX40 agonist ivuxolimab in advanced cancers. Only in-frame clones appear in the TCRdb table, and some are missing; sequencing was by immunoSEQ multiplex PCR. This table has around 66,000 clones, 80% to 90% appearing once. The sample here was CD4+ or CD8+ T cells sorted from blood, taken in a trial of the OX40 agonist ivuxolimab. These receptors originate from an adult with an advanced solid tumor such as melanoma, head and neck, liver or kidney cancer.

The chain combines TRBV18 with TRBJ2-3, with 10 nucleotides matching TRBD2. Germline CDR1 and CDR2: KGHSH and LQKENI. Trimming cost V 3 bases and J 2 bases; bases outside gene matches: 5. The CDR3 has 16 residues. CDR3 sequence reads: CASSPRTSGYTDTQYF. The CDR3 region has the DNA TGTGCCAGCTCACCCCGGACTAGCGGATACACAGATACGCAGTATTTT.

This clone was seen just once. This CDR3 is CAWDRGYEQYF. CDR3 in DNA: TGTGCCTGGGACAGGGGATACGAGCAGTACTTC. The chain is built from TRBV30 and TRBJ2-7; 8 nucleotides match TRBD1. The V gene's germline CDR1 is GTSNPN and CDR2 SVGIG (reference sequence). This CDR3 contains 11 residues. The V and J ends lost 5 bases and 4 bases, in that order; junction bases with no gene match: 1.

This chain uses TRBV11-2 with TRBJ2-1; no firm D call. V dropped 3 bases and J dropped 4 bases, with 7 bases sitting between them. This CDR3 comprises 13 residues. Germline loops: CDR1 SGHAT, CDR2 FQNNGV. CDR3 sequence: CASSFDLYNEQFF. CDR3 nucleotides: TGTGCCAGCAGCTTTGACTTGTACAATGAGCAGTTCTTC.

This sequence joins TRBV19 and TRBJ2-1; no reliable D call. Deletions cut 2 bases from V and 4 bases from J, with 9 bases between. The V gene's germline CDR1 is LNHDA and CDR2 SQIVND (reference sequence). The CDR3 covers 14 residues. CDR3 bases: TGTGCCAGTAGTATAATGTCGAGTTACAATGAGCAGTTCTTC. This translates into CASSIMSSYNEQFF.

This sequence joins TRBV28 and TRBJ1-5, with a tentative D call TRBD1 (6 bases). CDR1 MDHEN and CDR2 SYDVKM come from the germline V gene. The CDR3 has 18 amino acids. V lost 6 bases and J 2 bases, leaving 23 bases between the germline ends. CDR3 DNA: TGTGCCAGCAGACGCCCATTAACAGGGACAAGTGGCAATCAGCCCCAGCATTTT. Protein sequence: CASRRPLTGTSGNQPQHF.

The chain has TRBV29-1 and TRBJ2-1; D remains ambiguous. The CDR3 extends over 12 amino acids. V was cut by 2 bases and J by 8 bases, with 10 bases left in between. Looked up from germline, CDR1 is SQVTM and CDR2 is ANQGSEA. The CDR3 nucleotides read TGCAGCGTTGAATATCGGGTCTATGAGCAGTTCTTC. This encodes CSVEYRVYEQFF.

The V and J genes are TRBV5-1 and TRBJ2-5, with D hard to call. CDR3 length equals 12 residues. Germline V gene sequence: CDR1 SGHRS, CDR2 YFSETQ. V lost 1 base and J 3 bases, leaving 4 bases between the germline ends. CDR3: CASSLPEETQYF. The CDR3 DNA is TGCGCCAGCAGCTTGCCCGAAGAGACCCAGTACTTC. Looking up the rest from reference TRBV5-1 and TRBJ2-5 gives the full variable domain: KAGVTQTPRYLIKTRGQQVTLSCSPISGHRSVSWYQQTPGQGLQFLFEYFSETQRNKGNFPGRFSGRQFSNSRSEMNVSTLELGDSALYLCASSLPEETQYFGPGTRLLVL.

The V gene is TRBV7-9, the J gene TRBJ2-2, with TRBD2 matching over 7 bases. Trimming took 2 bases from V and 5 from J; bases not matched to a gene: 8. The germline CDR1 and CDR2 sequences are SEHNR and FQNEAQ (reference sequence). The CDR3 consists of 16 residues. The CDR3 loop is CASSLSAGVGTGELFF. Here the CDR3 DNA reads TGTGCCAGCAGCTTAAGTGCGGGAGTAGGTACCGGGGAGCTGTTTTTT.

The sample holds a few counts of this clone. This chain links TRBV5-6 with TRBJ2-1; TRBD2 matches at 11 bases. J was trimmed by 4 bases and V by 4 bases; bases with no gene match: 16. Germline V lookup: CDR1 SGHDT, CDR2 YYEEEE. The CDR3 is made up of 19 amino acids. The CDR3 sequence is CASSKMGGLAGGSYNEQFF. DNA of the CDR3: TGTGCCAGCAGCAAAATGGGAGGGCTAGCGGGAGGTTCTTACAATGAGCAGTTCTTC.

The chain uses TRBV6-5 and TRBJ1-2, with D unresolved. The CDR3 consists of 12 residues. V was clipped by 6 bases and J by 3 bases, with 8 bases between them. The V gene's germline CDR1 is MNHEY and CDR2 SVGAGI. The CDR3 loop reads CASSDAYYGYTF. Here the CDR3 DNA reads TGTGCCAGCAGCGACGCGTACTATGGCTACACCTTC.

This rearrangement joins TRBV6-1 to TRBJ2-1; 8 bases map to TRBD1. V trimming: 4 bases; J trimming: 5 bases; junction bases outside the gene matches: 7. Per the germline V gene, CDR1 is MNHNS and CDR2 is SASEGT. This CDR3 spans 15 amino acids. CDR3 in DNA: TGTGCCAGCAGTGGCCGGACAGGGTTGGACAATGAGCAGTTCTTC. Translated, it gives CASSGRTGLDNEQFF.

The chain couples TRBV7-9 to TRBJ2-5; D is ambiguous. Germline V gives CDR1 SEHNR, CDR2 FQNEAQ (reference sequence). This CDR3 region has 14 residues. Trimming removed 1 base at V and 2 bases at J, with 8 bases between. Written as DNA, the CDR3 is TGTGCCAGCAGCTTAGTTCAAGCACAAGAGACCCAGTACTTC. As protein: CASSLVQAQETQYF.

V usage is TRBV19 and J usage is TRBJ1-3, with 7 bases that match TRBD1. V shed 5 bases, J shed 4 bases, and the junction held 11 bases outside the gene matches. This CDR3 is built from 16 residues. Germline lookup yields CDR1 LNHDA and CDR2 SQIVND (reference sequence). CDR3 loop: CASSPGQHPSGNTIYF. The CDR3 region has the DNA TGTGCCAGTAGTCCGGGACAGCACCCATCCGGAAACACCATATATTTT.

The chain carries TRBV11-3 and TRBJ1-1; the D is unclear. The ends were cut back, 1 base at V and 2 bases at J, with 8 bases in the middle. The V gene's germline CDR1 is SGHNT and CDR2 YENEEA. The CDR3 has 14 amino acids. DNA for the CDR3: TGTGCCAGCAGCTTAGGGACGATAAACACTGAAGCTTTCTTT. It yields the protein CASSLGTINTEAFF.

The count of this clone is one. This chain joins TRBV30 and TRBJ1-4; tentative D call: TRBD1 (6 bases). Between the trimmed V and J ends, which lost 2 bases and 4 bases, there was a span of 8 bases. The CDR3 totals 13 residues. CDR1 is GTSNPN, CDR2 SVGIG, per germline (reference sequence). Written as DNA, the CDR3 is TGTGCCTGGAGTAAGGGGGTTAATGAAAAACTGTTTTTT. This sequence encodes CAWSKGVNEKLFF.

This chain joins TRBV11-3 and TRBJ2-2, with 9 bases lining up with TRBD2. V dropped 3 bases and J dropped 6; count of bases not matched to a gene: 5. In germline, CDR1 is SGHNT, CDR2 YENEEA. The CDR3 spans 15 residues. The CDR3 sequence is CASSLGGLASGELFF. The CDR3 DNA sequence: TGTGCCAGCAGCTTGGGCGGACTAGCGTCCGGGGAGCTGTTTTTT.

The chain uses TRBV15 and TRBJ2-7; TRBD1 matches 10 bases. CDR1 and CDR2 from the germline V gene are LNHNV and YYDKDF (reference sequence). The CDR3 runs to 15 residues. V trimming: 1 base; J trimming: 4 bases; junction bases outside the gene matches: 4. This CDR3 reads CATSRGTGGNYEQYF. DNA of the CDR3: TGTGCCACCAGCAGAGGGACAGGGGGGAATTACGAGCAGTACTTC.

CDR3 in amino acids: CASSSDSGVGTNEQFF. The DNA for the CDR3 is TGCGCCAGCAGCTCGGACTCGGGAGTAGGTACGAATGAGCAGTTCTTC. The J gene is TRBJ2-1, the V gene TRBV5-1; tentative D call: TRBD2 (6 bases). Germline V lookup: CDR1 SGHRS, CDR2 YFSETQ. This CDR3 region has 16 residues. V lost 3 bases, J lost 7 bases, and 20 bases lay in between.

J is TRBJ1-5 and V is TRBV30, with D tentatively TRBD1 (5 bases). CDR1 and CDR2 from the germline V gene are GTSNPN and SVGIG (reference sequence). The CDR3 totals 11 residues. Written as DNA, the CDR3 is TGTGCTTTTGGGGGGAATCAGCCCCAGCATTTT. This sequence encodes CAFGGNQPQHF. Full variable domain (missing parts from reference TRBV30 and TRBJ1-5): SQTIHQWPATLVQPVGSPLSLECTVEGTSNPNLYWYRQAAGRGLQLLFYSVGIGQISSEVPQNLSASRPQDRQFILSSKKLLLSDSGFYLCAFGGNQPQHFGDGTRLSIL.

This chain connects TRBV5-1 to TRBJ1-2; TRBD1 agrees at 7 bases. Germline-derived CDR1 and CDR2 are SGHRS and YFSETQ. Trimming cost V 0 bases and J 3 bases; bases outside gene matches: 8. This CDR3 is built from 16 residues. CDR3 amino acids: CASSLVAGGDYYGYTF. CDR3 DNA sequence: TGCGCCAGCAGCTTGGTGGCAGGGGGAGATTACTATGGCTACACCTTC. Full variable domain (remainder filled in from reference TRBV5-1 and TRBJ1-2): KAGVTQTPRYLIKTRGQQVTLSCSPISGHRSVSWYQQTPGQGLQFLFEYFSETQRNKGNFPGRFSGRQFSNSRSEMNVSTLELGDSALYLCASSLVAGGDYYGYTFGSGTRLTVV.

CDR3 sequence (DNA): TGTGCCAGCAGCCAGCTCCACTCGAGCAATGAGCAGTTCTTC. It codes for CASSQLHSSNEQFF. The chain carries TRBV11-2 and TRBJ2-1; D is unclear. Germline assignment: CDR1 SGHAT and CDR2 FQNNGV. Deletions cut 5 bases from V and 6 bases from J, with 14 bases between. This CDR3 is 14 amino acids long.

This sequence joins TRBV6-1 and TRBJ2-2, with 8 bases aligning to TRBD2. This CDR3 region has 15 residues. Per germline, CDR1 MNHNS and CDR2 SASEGT. The ends lost 6 bases at V and 5 bases at J; junction bases unmatched: 8. The CDR3 bases are TGTGCCAGCAGCGGAAGCGGGAGATGGACCGGGGAGCTGTTTTTT. As protein: CASSGSGRWTGELFF.

CDR3 DNA sequence: TGCGCCAGCAGCGAGAGACAAAACATTCAGTACTTC. It yields the protein CASSERQNIQYF. The chain couples TRBV5-1 to TRBJ2-4; no clear D gene. V lost 4 bases to trimming and J lost 5 bases, with 7 bases between them. The CDR3 is 12 amino acids. CDR1 and CDR2 from the germline V gene are SGHRS and YFSETQ.

The sample holds one count of this clone. The V and J genes are TRBV2 and TRBJ2-5, with D uncertain. The germline V gene encodes CDR1 SNHLY and CDR2 FYNNEI. Between the trimmed V and J ends, which lost 8 bases and 4 bases, there was a span of 11 bases. This CDR3 is 12 amino acids long. The CDR3 is CASAMALETQYF. Here the CDR3 DNA reads TGTGCCAGCGCAATGGCCTTAGAGACCCAGTACTTC.

This chain links TRBV6-1 with TRBJ1-2, with D unresolved. The germline gives CDR1 MNHNS, CDR2 SASEGT. The CDR3 extends over 13 amino acids. The ends were cut back, 2 bases at V and 1 base at J, with 5 bases in the middle. The CDR3 protein is CASSELDNYGYTF. In DNA form, the CDR3 reads TGTGCCAGCAGTGAATTGGATAACTATGGCTACACCTTC.

This chain joins TRBV5-4 and TRBJ2-7; TRBD2 matches 7 bases. CDR3 length: 13 residues. Germline loops: CDR1 SGHNT, CDR2 YYREEE (reference sequence). J gave up 5 bases and V 0 bases, and 2 bases lay outside the gene matches. The CDR3 DNA reads as TGTGCCAGCAGCTTGGCCGGGACTAACGAGCAGTACTTC. It is translated as CASSLAGTNEQYF.

The chain links TRBV6-6 to TRBJ2-1; 8 bases line up with TRBD1. Germline assignment: CDR1 MNHNY and CDR2 SVGAGI (reference sequence). V lost 5 bases to trimming and J lost 6 bases; unmatched junction nucleotides: 9. The CDR3 runs to 15 residues. The CDR3 protein is CASSLSGQGSNEQFF. CDR3 DNA: TGTGCCAGCAGTCTATCTGGACAGGGTAGCAATGAGCAGTTCTTC.

The chain employs TRBV29-1 and TRBJ2-7, with 9 bases that match TRBD2. Germline CDR1 reads SQVTM; CDR2 reads ANQGSEA. There are 14 residues in the CDR3. The V and J ends lost 7 bases and 5 bases, in that order; junction bases with no gene match: 12. In DNA, the CDR3 is TGCAGCGCCGGGGGCGGGAGGGGGGCGGACGAGCAGTACTTC. Translation gives CSAGGGRGADEQYF.